This entry lists 28 T cell receptor beta chains sequenced from one sample in a study of shared clonotypes between healthy human individuals. Terminally differentiated effector memory CD45RA+ cells were excluded by CCR7 positive selection of CD45RO-negative cells. Measured with immunoSEQ multiplex PCR; TCRdb has only the in-frame clones, and not every one. Among 760,000 or so clones, just over 95% were seen once, and the ten largest hold roughly 0.23%. The sequenced material came from naive CD8+ T cells sorted from blood. These receptors were collected from a man aged 25-45 years in good health.

As DNA, the CDR3 is TGCAGCGTTCGGGACACTGCCTACGAGCAGTACTTC. The encoded protein is CSVRDTAYEQYF. The gene calls are TRBV29-1 and TRBJ2-7, with D possibly being TRBD1 (6 bases). The CDR3 is 12 amino acids. From germline, CDR1 is SQVTM and CDR2 ANQGSEA. The germline V and J ends were trimmed by 5 bases and 2 bases, with 10 bases remaining between them.

The rearrangement links TRBV7-9 to TRBJ2-7; D might be TRBD2 (5 bases). V was cut by 6 bases and J by 0 bases, with 15 bases left in between. Per germline, CDR1 SEHNR and CDR2 FQNEAQ (reference sequence). The CDR3 runs to 15 residues. In DNA, the CDR3 is TGTGCCAGCAGTTATCCGGGGTCTAGCTCCTACGAGCAGTACTTC. Its translation: CASSYPGSSSYEQYF.

The CDR3 sequence: CASSGTPQDSNYGYTF. The CDR3 DNA follows: TGTGCCAGCAGCGGAACCCCCCAGGACAGTAACTATGGCTACACCTTC. V usage is TRBV9 and J usage is TRBJ1-2, with D possibly matching TRBD1 (6 bases). This CDR3 contains 16 residues. Germline values: CDR1 SGDLS, CDR2 YYNGEE. Trimming pared 3 bases from V and 1 base from J, leaving 16 bases between.

This clone has a single count. The chain couples TRBV2 to TRBJ2-1; 8 bases match TRBD1. Germline loops: CDR1 SNHLY, CDR2 FYNNEI. With V trimmed by 7 bases and J by 6 bases, 14 bases remained unmatched. The CDR3 is 16 amino acids. The CDR3 sequence: CASNIDRGAPSNEQFF. In DNA form, the CDR3 reads TGTGCCAGCAACATAGACAGGGGAGCTCCGTCCAATGAGCAGTTCTTC.

The rearrangement links TRBV14 to TRBJ2-7; D uncertain. Per germline, CDR1 SGHDN and CDR2 FVKESK. V lost 4 bases to trimming and J lost 0 bases, with 16 bases between them. The CDR3 totals 16 residues. The chain's CDR3 is CASSPRRGTYSYEQYF. The CDR3 DNA reads as TGTGCCAGCAGCCCCCGGAGAGGCACCTACTCCTACGAGCAGTACTTC.

The genes are TRBV4-1 and TRBJ2-1, with TRBD1 identical over 7 bases. This CDR3 has 15 residues. After removal of 4 bases from V and 8 bases from J, the junction contained 11 bases not matched to a gene. Per the germline V gene, CDR1 is MGHRA and CDR2 is YSYEKL. CDR3 in DNA: TGCGCCAGCAGCCCGAAACCAACCGGGACAGATGAGCAGTTCTTC. This gives the protein CASSPKPTGTDEQFF.

This clone was found once. This chain links TRBV4-1 with TRBJ1-1; 12 nucleotides align to TRBD1. Germline CDR1 is MGHRA and CDR2 is YSYEKL. Trimming cost V 2 bases and J 3 bases; bases outside gene matches: 4. The CDR3 has 16 amino acids. For the CDR3, the DNA is TGCGCCAGCAGCCAACCGGGACAGGGGGCCGACACTGAAGCTTTCTTT. It encodes CASSQPGQGADTEAFF.

As to this clone: Other DNA sequences in this specimen translate into the identical CDR3. CDR3 sequence (DNA): TGTGCCAGCAGTGACTCCGGGACCGGGGAGCTGTTTTTT. It yields the protein CASSDSGTGELFF. The rearrangement uses TRBV6-4 and TRBJ2-2; D remains ambiguous. Trimming cost V 0 bases and J 5 bases, with 4 bases left between them. Germline lookup yields CDR1 MRHNA and CDR2 SNTAGT. The CDR3 runs 13 residues.

The chain couples TRBV9 to TRBJ2-6, with D perhaps TRBD2 (5 bases). Germline CDR1 and CDR2: SGDLS and YYNGEE. The CDR3 is 16 amino acids. V lost 0 bases and J lost 4, with 11 bases in between. CDR3 residues: CASSVVGVPGANVLTF. The CDR3 region has the DNA TGTGCCAGCAGCGTAGTCGGGGTACCCGGGGCCAACGTCCTGACTTTC.

The rearrangement joins TRBV2 to TRBJ2-2; maybe TRBD2 (6 bases). CDR3 length: 15 amino acids. The germline V gene encodes CDR1 SNHLY and CDR2 FYNNEI. Trimming pared 4 bases from V and 6 bases from J, leaving 15 bases between. The CDR3 nucleotides are TGTGCCAGCAGTGGGGGTTCCGGGAGCCCCGGGGAGCTGTTTTTT. Translating gives CASSGGSGSPGELFF.

This chain links TRBV7-2 with TRBJ2-1; 11 bases fit TRBD2. Germline V CDR1 and CDR2: SGHTA, FQGNSA. The CDR3 has 16 amino acids. V dropped 6 bases and J dropped 0; count of bases not matched to a gene: 4. The CDR3 here is CASRSTSGSSYNEQFF. In DNA form, the CDR3 reads TGTGCCAGCAGGTCTACTAGCGGGAGCTCCTACAATGAGCAGTTCTTC.

The V and J genes are TRBV12-5 and TRBJ1-1; 7 positions agree with TRBD1. V trimming: 6 bases; J trimming: 4 bases; junction bases outside the gene matches: 5. The CDR3 loop spans 13 amino acids. The germline V gene has CDR1 LGHNT and CDR2 FRNRAP. The CDR3 region is CASGQTGVTEAFF. The DNA for the CDR3 is TGTGCTAGTGGCCAAACAGGGGTCACTGAAGCTTTCTTT.

The J gene is TRBJ1-4, the V gene TRBV4-1; no clear D gene. The CDR3 runs to 15 residues. In germline, CDR1 is MGHRA, CDR2 YSYEKL. The germline V and J ends were trimmed by 4 bases and 12 bases, with 21 bases remaining between them. The CDR3 loop is CASSPRWADVSELFF. For the CDR3, the DNA is TGCGCCAGCAGCCCCCGGTGGGCAGACGTATCGGAACTGTTTTTT.

V usage is TRBV11-2 and J usage is TRBJ1-1; TRBD1 is a possible D gene (6 bases). Between the trimmed V and J ends, which lost 4 bases and 8 bases, there was a span of 23 bases. Germline CDR1 SGHAT, CDR2 FQNNGV. This CDR3 spans 16 amino acids. The CDR3 region is CASSSLVGHSADEAFF. The CDR3 coding sequence is TGTGCCAGCAGCTCCCTAGTGGGACACAGCGCAGACGAAGCTTTCTTT.

J is TRBJ2-7 and V is TRBV7-9; TRBD1 agrees at 8 bases. Germline CDR1 is SEHNR and CDR2 is FQNEAQ (reference sequence). The CDR3 has 16 amino acids. V was clipped by 2 bases and J by 3 bases; unmatched bases: 9. For the CDR3, the DNA is TGTGCCAGCAGCTTACCCCTCGGACAGGGCGGCTACGAGCAGTACTTC. Protein: CASSLPLGQGGYEQYF.

Of note for this clone: Other DNA sequences of this sample code for an identical CDR3. The V call is TRBV5-6, the J call TRBJ1-4; D gene uncertain. In germline, CDR1 is SGHDT, CDR2 YYEEEE. V was trimmed by 0 bases and J by 4 bases, leaving 4 bases between them. The CDR3 consists of 13 residues. This CDR3 reads CASSLVGNEKLFF. DNA of the CDR3: TGTGCCAGCAGCTTGGTGGGTAATGAAAAACTGTTTTTT.

The chain recombines TRBV28 with TRBJ2-7, with D unresolved. The CDR3 spans 13 residues. V lost 2 bases and J lost 0, with 5 bases in between. Germline assignment: CDR1 MDHEN and CDR2 SYDVKM. The chain's CDR3 is CASSLHSSYEQYF. The CDR3 nucleotides read TGTGCCAGCAGTTTACACAGCTCCTACGAGCAGTACTTC.

This rearrangement joins TRBV27 to TRBJ2-5, with 7 bases identical to TRBD2. From germline, CDR1 is MNHEY and CDR2 SMNVEV (reference sequence). This CDR3 contains 13 residues. The CDR3 nucleotides are TGTGCAGCTAAAGGACTAGACCAAGAGACCCAGTACTTC. This sequence encodes CAAKGLDQETQYF.

The chain is built from TRBV5-1 and TRBJ1-5; tentatively, D is TRBD1 (5 bases). Germline CDR1 is SGHRS and CDR2 is YFSETQ. Trimming took off 5 bases at V and 5 bases at J, with 14 bases between the two ends. The CDR3 has 14 residues. The CDR3 here is CASRQDGGDQPQHF. CDR3 in DNA: TGCGCCAGCAGACAGGACGGCGGGGATCAGCCCCAGCATTTT.

J is TRBJ2-1 and V is TRBV25-1; 9 nucleotides align to TRBD1. This CDR3 has 16 residues. CDR1 is MGHDK, CDR2 SYGVNS, per germline. The junction had 6 bases not matched to a gene; V was cut back by 2 bases and J by 4 bases. The CDR3 region is CASSEEGQGNYNEQFF. CDR3 DNA sequence: TGTGCCAGCAGTGAAGAGGGACAGGGAAATTACAATGAGCAGTTCTTC.

This clone was seen a handful of times. The chain carries TRBV11-2 and TRBJ1-2; D gene unclear. V lost 1 base and J 7 bases, leaving 7 bases between the germline ends. Germline assignment: CDR1 SGHAT and CDR2 FQNNGV. This CDR3 is 12 amino acids long. CDR3 DNA: TGTGCCAGCAGCTTAGGCTCCGGTGGCTACACCTTC. This translates into CASSLGSGGYTF.

The chain links TRBV2 to TRBJ2-1; a weak D match, TRBD2 (6 bases). Germline CDR1 SNHLY, CDR2 FYNNEI. Trimming cost V 1 base and J 7 bases, with 11 bases left between them. This CDR3 region has 14 residues. This chain's CDR3 is CASSEELAPNEQFF. CDR3 nucleotide sequence: TGTGCCAGCAGTGAAGAACTAGCCCCGAATGAGCAGTTCTTC.

The chain has TRBV29-1 and TRBJ1-1; possibly TRBD1 for D (5 bases). The CDR3 contains 15 residues. Germline CDR1 and CDR2: SQVTM and ANQGSEA. The ends were cut back, 5 bases at V and 0 bases at J, with 16 bases in the middle. The CDR3 reads CSVLGAQGVNTEAFF. The CDR3 DNA follows: TGCAGCGTTCTAGGGGCTCAAGGGGTGAACACTGAAGCTTTCTTT.

On this clone itself: Other DNA sequences of this sample code for an identical CDR3. As DNA, the CDR3 is TGTGCCAGCAGCCTCGGGGGGGATGAGCAGTTCTTC. It encodes CASSLGGDEQFF. The chain links TRBV7-9 to TRBJ2-1; TRBD2 agrees at 8 bases. The length of the CDR3 is 12 residues. Germline-derived CDR1 and CDR2 are SEHNR and FQNEAQ (reference sequence). V gave up 5 bases and J gave up 8 bases; unmatched junction bases: 2.

This chain connects TRBV4-1 to TRBJ2-2; 7 bases align to TRBD1. Per the germline V gene, CDR1 is MGHRA and CDR2 is YSYEKL. V was pared by 4 bases and J by 3 bases, with 14 bases of the junction left unmatched. The CDR3 sequence is 18 residues long. The CDR3 sequence is CASSRTGQQNLDTGELFF. The CDR3 region has the DNA TGCGCCAGCAGCCGAACGGGACAGCAGAACCTGGACACCGGGGAGCTGTTTTTT.

Regarding this clone: Its ends do not fully match the called genes, so a read error is possible. This chain uses TRBV7-7 with TRBJ2-5; no definite D call. Germline CDR1 reads SSHAT; CDR2 reads FNYEAQ (reference sequence). The CDR3 contains 14 residues. This chain's CDR3 is CASSSNLVGETQYF. CDR3 sequence (DNA): TGTGCTAGCAGCTCCAATCTCGTCGGGGAGACCCAGTACTTC.

The chain combines TRBV7-9 with TRBJ2-2; 8 bases are shared with TRBD1. Germline assignment: CDR1 SEHNR and CDR2 FQNEAQ (reference sequence). V was pared by 4 bases and J by 6 bases, with 4 bases of the junction left unmatched. CDR3 size: 14 residues. As DNA, the CDR3 is TGTGCCAGCAGCTGGACAGGGTTCCCCGGGGAGCTGTTTTTT. Translation gives CASSWTGFPGELFF.

The gene calls are TRBV30 and TRBJ1-1; D ambiguous. CDR3 size: 12 residues. CDR1 and CDR2 from the germline V gene are GTSNPN and SVGIG (reference sequence). V dropped 8 bases and J dropped 4 bases, with 14 bases sitting between them. The CDR3 DNA reads as TGTGCCCTAGATAGGGTAGGCACTGAAGCTTTCTTT. This sequence encodes CALDRVGTEAFF.